This entry lists 12 T cell receptor beta chains sequenced from one sample in a study of blood T cell repertoires in COVID-19. The data were produced by immunoSEQ multiplex PCR, yet TCRdb's version contains in-frame clones alone and is incomplete. The sample contains around 200,000 clones, around nine tenths of which appear only once. Material: peripheral blood. These receptors came from a man between 65 and 85 years old with acute or convalescent COVID-19.

V and J are TRBV6-5 and TRBJ2-1, with 8 bases that match TRBD1. This CDR3 has 15 residues. The V gene end was trimmed by 6 bases and the J gene end by 4 bases; junction bases not matched to a gene: 8. Germline CDR1 MNHEY, CDR2 SVGAGI. This chain's CDR3 is CASSRDRGDYNEQFF. The CDR3 DNA follows: TGTGCCAGCAGCCGCGACAGGGGAGATTACAATGAGCAGTTCTTC.

The chain employs TRBV9 and TRBJ2-1; a weak D match, TRBD2 (7 bases). The germline gives CDR1 SGDLS, CDR2 YYNGEE. This CDR3 contains 15 residues. V lost 6 bases and J 2 bases, leaving 15 bases between the germline ends. This chain's CDR3 is CASNRPGGPYNEQFF. The CDR3, as DNA: TGTGCCAGCAATCGTCCCGGGGGGCCCTACAATGAGCAGTTCTTC.

This clone was seen just once. This chain uses TRBV7-3 with TRBJ2-1, with a weak D call TRBD1 (6 bases). Germline CDR1 reads SGHTA; CDR2 reads FQGTGA. V was cut by 5 bases and J by 5 bases, with 13 bases left in between. There are 14 residues in the CDR3. The CDR3 bases are TGTGCCAGCAGCGCCTCAGGGGCCCACAATGAGCAGTTCTTC. The encoded protein is CASSASGAHNEQFF.

The chain is built from TRBV19 and TRBJ1-5; tentative D call: TRBD1 (6 bases). This CDR3 has 15 amino acids. Per germline, CDR1 LNHDA and CDR2 SQIVND (reference sequence). V lost 5 bases and J 5 bases, leaving 16 bases between the germline ends. In DNA form, the CDR3 reads TGTGCCAGTAGTCAACTAAACAGGGATGATCAGCCCCAGCATTTT. Amino acid sequence: CASSQLNRDDQPQHF.

V and J are TRBV23-1 and TRBJ2-1; 8 bases align to TRBD1. TRBV23-1 belongs to the ORF category, with a function that is uncertain. This CDR3 spans 16 amino acids. V lost 7 bases and J lost 6; bases outside the gene matches: 14. CDR3 residues: CASTKKTGATVNEQFF. The CDR3 region has the DNA TGCGCCAGCACCAAGAAGACAGGGGCAACTGTCAATGAGCAGTTCTTC.

This clone was found once. The sample has other DNA sequences that encode this CDR3 too. CDR3 nucleotide sequence: TGTGCCAGCAGTGGACAAGGCTATGGCTACACCTTC. Its translation: CASSGQGYGYTF. The gene calls are TRBV6-2 or TRBV6-3 and TRBJ1-2, with a weak D call TRBD1 (5 bases). From germline, CDR1 is MNHEY and CDR2 SVGEGT. Deletions cut 5 bases from V and 4 bases from J, with 8 bases between. This CDR3 is 12 amino acids long.

This chain connects TRBV6-5 to TRBJ2-3; 9 bases are shared with TRBD2. Germline V lookup: CDR1 MNHEY, CDR2 SVGAGI. The CDR3 contains 13 residues. The J segment lost 6 bases and the V segment lost 7 bases, leaving 5 bases of the junction unmatched. The CDR3: CASIVAGDDTQYF. CDR3 DNA: TGTGCCAGCATAGTAGCGGGAGATGATACGCAGTATTTT.

This chain links TRBV27 with TRBJ2-3; 10 nucleotides align to TRBD1. V gave up 6 bases and J gave up 2 bases; unmatched junction bases: 5. This CDR3 is 15 amino acids long. Germline V gene lookup returns CDR1 MNHEY and CDR2 SMNVEV (reference sequence). The CDR3 bases are TGTGCCAGCAGGGGACAGGGGCGCGACACAGATACGCAGTATTTT. Protein: CASRGQGRDTDTQYF.

This clone has just a few counts. The rearrangement uses TRBV4-3 and TRBJ2-7; the match to TRBD1 covers 9 bases. V shed 0 bases and J 3 bases; nucleotides not matched to a gene: 12. The CDR3 has 18 residues. Germline V gene lookup returns CDR1 LGHNA and CDR2 YSLEER. The DNA for the CDR3 is TGCGCCAGCAGCCAAGATGATTTCTACGGACAGGGGCTCTACGAGCAGTACTTC. This translates into CASSQDDFYGQGLYEQYF.

The J gene is TRBJ1-2, the V gene TRBV28, with a weak D call TRBD1 (5 bases). The length of the CDR3 is 13 residues. Germline V gives CDR1 MDHEN, CDR2 SYDVKM. The V end was cut by 3 bases, the J end by 4 bases, with 9 bases between. Here the CDR3 DNA reads TGTGCCAGCAGTTTGCGGGGCCCCTATGGCTACACCTTC. Amino acid sequence: CASSLRGPYGYTF.

This rearrangement joins TRBV6-1 to TRBJ2-5; possible D gene TRBD2, 7 bases. The V and J ends lost 1 base and 5 bases respectively, with 14 bases between them. The CDR3 spans 15 residues. Per germline, CDR1 MNHNS and CDR2 SASEGT. CDR3 DNA sequence: TGTGCCAGCAGTGAAGTGTTCGAGGGGGGGGAGACCCAGTACTTC. It translates to CASSEVFEGGETQYF.

This clone has just a few counts. The gene calls are TRBV14 and TRBJ1-4; D is undetermined. V lost 4 bases and J lost 5, with 14 bases in between. This CDR3 comprises 15 residues. Per germline, CDR1 SGHDN and CDR2 FVKESK. The CDR3 sequence is CASSPGSYANEKLFF. Here the CDR3 DNA reads TGTGCCAGCAGCCCGGGGAGTTACGCCAATGAAAAACTGTTTTTT.